This TCR beta chain was retrieved from a study of cytomegalovirus exposure and HLA in healthy donors. Trimming took 10 bases from V and 4 from J; bases not matched to a gene: 16. Looked up from germline, CDR1 is MNHNY and CDR2 is SVGAGI (reference sequence). The CDR3 is 16 amino acids. Broader study findings: 150 to 200 TCR beta chains were listed as cytomegalovirus-associated. In a later analysis, TCR beta V- and J-gene trimming showed a link to a missense DCLRE1C variant. Under in vitro conditions, three CMV-associated chains were confirmed as specific for CMV antigens.

A remark on this clone: No antigen is known for it.

In the PCR, 60 Vbeta and 13 Jbeta primers were used. Original data processing: The authors later counted roughly 77 million unique TCR beta chains, some 12 million of them shared. Repertoires were generated with immunoSEQ multiplex PCR, while TCRdb's copy carries only in-frame clones and drops some. V and J calls and clone size are copied from that table; D and trimming were computed from the DNA. The sample consists of about 170,000 clones, approximately 59% of them appearing once. The chain uses TRBV6-6 and TRBJ1-5; 7 nucleotides align to TRBD1. The receptor's source is a man aged 35-49 years in good health and CMV-seronegative. Material: PBMCs. In nucleotides, the CDR3 is TGTGCCACCACAGGGGTCGGGCTAGGAGTTAATCAGCCCCAGCATTTT. This encodes CATTGVGLGVNQPQHF.